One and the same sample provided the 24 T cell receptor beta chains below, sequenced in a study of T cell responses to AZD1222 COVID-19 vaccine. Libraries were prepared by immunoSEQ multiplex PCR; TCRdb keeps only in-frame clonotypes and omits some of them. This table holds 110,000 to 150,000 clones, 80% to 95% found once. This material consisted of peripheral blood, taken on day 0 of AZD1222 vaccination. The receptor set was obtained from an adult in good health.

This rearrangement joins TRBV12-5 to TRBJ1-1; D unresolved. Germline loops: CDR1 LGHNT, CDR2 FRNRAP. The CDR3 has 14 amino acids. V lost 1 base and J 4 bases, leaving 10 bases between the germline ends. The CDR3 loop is CASGLDPGSTEAFF. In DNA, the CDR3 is TGTGCTAGTGGTTTGGACCCCGGGTCCACTGAAGCTTTCTTT.

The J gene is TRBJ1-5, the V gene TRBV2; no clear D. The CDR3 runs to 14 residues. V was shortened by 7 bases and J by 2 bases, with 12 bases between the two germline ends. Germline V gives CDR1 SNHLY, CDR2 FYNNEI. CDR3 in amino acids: CASTSRTGNQPQHF. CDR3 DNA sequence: TGTGCCAGCACGAGCCGCACTGGCAATCAGCCCCAGCATTTT. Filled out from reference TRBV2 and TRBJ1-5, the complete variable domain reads EPEVTQTPSHQVTQMGQEVILRCVPISNHLYFYWYRQILGQKVEFLVSFYNNEISEKSEIFDDQFSVERPDGSNFTLKIRSTKLEDSAMYFCASTSRTGNQPQHFGDGTRLSIL.

The CDR3 is CASSGTGLTNYGYTF. The DNA for the CDR3 is TGTGCCAGCAGCGGAACGGGACTAACCAACTATGGCTACACCTTC. This chain uses TRBV9 with TRBJ1-2; D might be TRBD1 (5 bases). Per germline, CDR1 SGDLS and CDR2 YYNGEE. Deletions cut 3 bases from V and 2 bases from J, with 14 bases between. CDR3 size: 15 residues.

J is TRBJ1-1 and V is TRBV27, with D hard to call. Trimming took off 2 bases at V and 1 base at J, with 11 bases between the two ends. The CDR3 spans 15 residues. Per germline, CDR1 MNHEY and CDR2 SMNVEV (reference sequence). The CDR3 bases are TGTGCCAGCAGTTTAGGGGATCCCGGGAACACTGAAGCTTTCTTT. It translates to CASSLGDPGNTEAFF.

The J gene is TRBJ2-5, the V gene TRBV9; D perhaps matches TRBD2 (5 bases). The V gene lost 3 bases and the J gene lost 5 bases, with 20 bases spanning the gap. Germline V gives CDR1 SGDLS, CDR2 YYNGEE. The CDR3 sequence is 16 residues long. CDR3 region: CASSEGDQLGDETQYF. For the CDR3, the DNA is TGTGCCAGCAGCGAGGGAGACCAGCTTGGCGACGAGACCCAGTACTTC. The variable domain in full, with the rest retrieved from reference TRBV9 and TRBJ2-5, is DSGVTQTPKHLITATGQRVTLRCSPRSGDLSVYWYQQSLDQGLQFLIQYYNGEERAKGNILERFSAQQFPDLHSELNLSSLELGDSALYFCASSEGDQLGDETQYFGPGTRLLVL.

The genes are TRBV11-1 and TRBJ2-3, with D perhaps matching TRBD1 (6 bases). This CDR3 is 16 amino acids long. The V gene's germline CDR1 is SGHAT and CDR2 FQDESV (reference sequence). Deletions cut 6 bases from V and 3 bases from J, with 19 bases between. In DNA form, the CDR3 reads TGTGCCAGCAGTCCTGTCGGTTGGGGGCGTACAGATACGCAGTATTTT. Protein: CASSPVGWGRTDTQYF. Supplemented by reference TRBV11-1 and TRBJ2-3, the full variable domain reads EAEVAQSPRYKITEKSQAVAFWCDPISGHATLYWYRQILGQGPELLVQFQDESVVDDSQLPKDRFSAERLKGVDSTLKIQPAELGDSAMYLCASSPVGWGRTDTQYFGPGTRLTVL.

In DNA, the CDR3 is TGCGCCAGCAGCTTGGCCGGGGGGATGGTGTACGAGCAGTACTTC. This encodes CASSLAGGMVYEQYF. V is TRBV5-1 and J is TRBJ2-7; 7 bases are a match to TRBD2. With 0 bases clipped from V and 4 bases from J, the junction kept 7 bases outside the gene matches. This CDR3 is built from 15 residues. Germline CDR1 and CDR2: SGHRS and YFSETQ. Variable domain in full (rest from reference TRBV5-1 and TRBJ2-7): KAGVTQTPRYLIKTRGQQVTLSCSPISGHRSVSWYQQTPGQGLQFLFEYFSETQRNKGNFPGRFSGRQFSNSRSEMNVSTLELGDSALYLCASSLAGGMVYEQYFGPGTRLTVT.

CDR3 in amino acids: CASSYSGRGGSSYTF. The CDR3 DNA reads TGTGCCAGCAGTTACTCGGGTAGAGGGGGGAGTAGCTACACCTTC. The J gene is TRBJ1-2, the V gene TRBV6-5, with a tentative D call TRBD1 (6 bases). CDR1 is MNHEY, CDR2 SVGAGI, per germline. The CDR3 contains 15 residues. The ends were cut back, 0 bases at V and 9 bases at J, with 17 bases in the middle.

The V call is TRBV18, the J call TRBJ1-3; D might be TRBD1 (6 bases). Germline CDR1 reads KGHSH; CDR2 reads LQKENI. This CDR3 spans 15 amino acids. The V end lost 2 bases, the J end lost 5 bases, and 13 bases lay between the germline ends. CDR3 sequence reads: CASSPTGSRRNTIYF. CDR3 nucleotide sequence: TGTGCCAGCTCACCAACAGGGAGTAGGAGAAACACCATATATTTT.

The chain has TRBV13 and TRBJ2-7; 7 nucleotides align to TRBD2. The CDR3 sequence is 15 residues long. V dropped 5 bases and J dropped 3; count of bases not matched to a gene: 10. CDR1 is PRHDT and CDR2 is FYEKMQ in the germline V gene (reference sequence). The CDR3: CASSARTSVFYEQYF. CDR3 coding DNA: TGTGCCAGCAGCGCCCGGACTAGTGTTTTCTACGAGCAGTACTTC.

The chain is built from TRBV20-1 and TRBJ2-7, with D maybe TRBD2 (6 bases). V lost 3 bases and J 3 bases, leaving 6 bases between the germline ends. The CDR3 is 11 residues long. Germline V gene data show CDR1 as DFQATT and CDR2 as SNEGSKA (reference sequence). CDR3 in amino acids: CSARTSYEQYF. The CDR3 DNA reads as TGCAGTGCTAGGACTAGCTACGAGCAGTACTTC.

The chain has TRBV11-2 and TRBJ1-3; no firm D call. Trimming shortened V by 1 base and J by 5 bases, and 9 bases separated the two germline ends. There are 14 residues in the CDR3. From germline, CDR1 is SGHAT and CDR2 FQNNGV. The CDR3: CASSLVEGRNTIYF. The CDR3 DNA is TGTGCCAGCAGCTTAGTGGAGGGAAGAAACACCATATATTTT. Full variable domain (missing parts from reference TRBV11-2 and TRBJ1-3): EAGVAQSPRYKIIEKRQSVAFWCNPISGHATLYWYQQILGQGPKLLIQFQNNGVVDDSQLPKDRFSAERLKGVDSTLKIQPAKLEDSAVYLCASSLVEGRNTIYFGEGSWLTVV.

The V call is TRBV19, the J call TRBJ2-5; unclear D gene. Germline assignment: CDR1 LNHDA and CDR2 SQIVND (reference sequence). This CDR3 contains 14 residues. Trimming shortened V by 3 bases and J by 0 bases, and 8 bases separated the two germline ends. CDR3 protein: CASSIRRDQETQYF. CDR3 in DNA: TGTGCCAGTAGTATTCGCCGGGACCAAGAGACCCAGTACTTC.

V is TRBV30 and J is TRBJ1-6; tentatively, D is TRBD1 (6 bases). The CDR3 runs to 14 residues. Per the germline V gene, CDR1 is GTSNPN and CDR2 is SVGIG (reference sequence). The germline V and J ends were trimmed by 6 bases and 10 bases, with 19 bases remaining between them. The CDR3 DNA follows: TGTGCCTGCATCCGGGGCCCTAGGGGGTCACCCCTCCACTTT. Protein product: CACIRGPRGSPLHF.

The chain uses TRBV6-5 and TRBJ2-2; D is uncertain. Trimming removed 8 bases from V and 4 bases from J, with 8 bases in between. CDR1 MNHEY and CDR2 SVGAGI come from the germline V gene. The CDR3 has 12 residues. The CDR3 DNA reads TGTGCCAGCGAATCAGGCACCGGGGAGCTGTTTTTT. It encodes CASESGTGELFF.

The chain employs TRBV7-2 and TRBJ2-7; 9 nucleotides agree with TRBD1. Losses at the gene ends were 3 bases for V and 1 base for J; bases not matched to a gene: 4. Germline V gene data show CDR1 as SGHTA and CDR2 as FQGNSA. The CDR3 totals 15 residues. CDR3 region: CASSLGTGRSYEQYF. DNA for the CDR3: TGTGCCAGCAGCTTGGGGACAGGGCGTTCCTACGAGCAGTACTTC. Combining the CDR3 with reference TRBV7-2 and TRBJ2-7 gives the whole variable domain GAGVSQSPSNKVTEKGKDVELRCDPISGHTALYWYRQSLGQGLEFLIYFQGNSAPDKSGLPSDRFSAERTGGSVSTLTIQRTQQEDSAVYLCASSLGTGRSYEQYFGPGTRLTVT.

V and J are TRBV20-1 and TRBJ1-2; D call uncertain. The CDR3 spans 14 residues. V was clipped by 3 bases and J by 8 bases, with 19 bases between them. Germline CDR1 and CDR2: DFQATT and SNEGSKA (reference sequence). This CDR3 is CSASPGYEVWGYTF. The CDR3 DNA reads TGCAGTGCTAGTCCGGGGTACGAGGTATGGGGCTACACCTTC.

The DNA for the CDR3 is TGTGCCAGCAGTACGTACACGGCCCCCTACGAGCAGTACTTC. The encoded protein is CASSTYTAPYEQYF. The rearrangement uses TRBV28 and TRBJ2-7; no clear D. This CDR3 is 14 amino acids long. CDR1 and CDR2 from the germline V gene are MDHEN and SYDVKM. The V and J ends lost 5 bases and 2 bases respectively, with 13 bases between them.

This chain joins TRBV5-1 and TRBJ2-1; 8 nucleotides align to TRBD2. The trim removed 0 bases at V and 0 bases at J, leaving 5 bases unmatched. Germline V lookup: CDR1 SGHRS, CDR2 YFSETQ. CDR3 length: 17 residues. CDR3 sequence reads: CASSLEGLVLSYNEQFF. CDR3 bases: TGCGCCAGCAGCTTGGAGGGACTAGTCCTCTCCTACAATGAGCAGTTCTTC.

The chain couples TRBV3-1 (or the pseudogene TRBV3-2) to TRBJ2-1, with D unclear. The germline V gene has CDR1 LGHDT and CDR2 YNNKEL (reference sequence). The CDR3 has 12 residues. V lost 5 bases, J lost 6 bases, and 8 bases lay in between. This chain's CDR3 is CASSSNRNEQFF. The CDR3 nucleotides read TGTGCCAGCAGCTCTAACCGCAATGAGCAGTTCTTC.

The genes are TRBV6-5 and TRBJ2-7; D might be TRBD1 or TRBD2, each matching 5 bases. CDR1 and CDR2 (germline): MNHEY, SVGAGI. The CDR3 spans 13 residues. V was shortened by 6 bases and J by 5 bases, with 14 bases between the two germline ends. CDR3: CASRSTGTNEQYF. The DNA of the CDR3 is TGTGCCAGCAGGTCCACCGGGACGAACGAGCAGTACTTC.

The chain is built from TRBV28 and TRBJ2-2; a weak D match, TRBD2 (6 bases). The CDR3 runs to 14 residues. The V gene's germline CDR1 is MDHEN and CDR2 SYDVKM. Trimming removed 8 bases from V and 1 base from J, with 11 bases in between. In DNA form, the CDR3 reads TGTGCCAGCGGTGATAGCGGGAACACCGGGGAGCTGTTTTTT. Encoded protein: CASGDSGNTGELFF.

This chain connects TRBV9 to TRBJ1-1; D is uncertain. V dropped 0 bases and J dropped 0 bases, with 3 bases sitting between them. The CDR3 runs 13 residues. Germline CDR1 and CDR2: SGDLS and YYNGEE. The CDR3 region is CASSVAVNTEAFF. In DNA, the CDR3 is TGTGCCAGCAGCGTAGCGGTGAACACTGAAGCTTTCTTT.

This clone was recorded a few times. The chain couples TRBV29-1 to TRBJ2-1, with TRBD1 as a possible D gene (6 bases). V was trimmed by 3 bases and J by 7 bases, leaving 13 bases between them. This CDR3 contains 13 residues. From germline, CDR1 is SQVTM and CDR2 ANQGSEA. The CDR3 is CSVDRGYSNEQFF. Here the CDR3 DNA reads TGCAGCGTTGACAGGGGCTACTCTAATGAGCAGTTCTTC.